One and the same sample provided the 24 T cell receptor beta chains below, sequenced in a study of cytomegalovirus exposure and HLA in healthy donors. Use of 60 Vbeta and 13 Jbeta primers characterized the PCR. Assay: immunoSEQ multiplex PCR; the TCRdb copy retains only in-frame clones and omits some. The sample lists over 150,000 clones, around 77% occurring once. Sequenced input: PBMCs. The receptors here all came from a woman aged 25 to 39 in good health and CMV-seronegative.

This clone was seen once. The chain is built from TRBV6-5 and TRBJ2-1, with TRBD2 matching 14 bases. Germline V gene data show CDR1 as MNHEY and CDR2 as SVGAGI. The trim removed 9 bases at V and 9 bases at J, leaving 7 bases unmatched. The CDR3 is made up of 14 amino acids. The chain's CDR3 is CASAGLAGDGEQFF. Here the CDR3 DNA reads TGTGCCAGTGCGGGACTAGCGGGAGACGGTGAGCAGTTCTTC.

This clone was observed a single time. The chain couples TRBV2 to TRBJ2-7, with D unresolved. V gave up 7 bases and J gave up 0 bases, with 10 bases separating them. This CDR3 is 13 amino acids long. Looked up from germline, CDR1 is SNHLY and CDR2 is FYNNEI. This CDR3 reads CASIHTASYEQYF. In DNA form, the CDR3 reads TGTGCCAGCATCCATACAGCCTCCTACGAGCAGTACTTC.

The chain employs TRBV18 and TRBJ2-3; 7 positions agree with TRBD2. Per germline, CDR1 KGHSH and CDR2 LQKENI. Trimming cost V 3 bases and J 2 bases; bases outside gene matches: 5. CDR3 length equals 15 residues. DNA for the CDR3: TGTGCCAGCTCACCCCTCACTAGCGCCACAGATACGCAGTATTTT. Translated, it gives CASSPLTSATDTQYF.

The chain links TRBV9 to TRBJ2-7; 8 nucleotides align to TRBD2. Germline V CDR1 and CDR2: SGDLS, YYNGEE. The CDR3 sequence is 17 residues long. V trimming: 4 bases; J trimming: 1 base; junction bases outside the gene matches: 13. CDR3 sequence: CASSPERGTSRSYEQYF. The CDR3 DNA reads as TGTGCCAGCAGCCCCGAACGAGGGACTAGTCGGTCCTACGAGCAGTACTTC.

This chain uses TRBV7-6 with TRBJ2-7, with D possibly being TRBD2 (5 bases). V was cut by 5 bases and J by 2 bases, with 16 bases left in between. The CDR3 loop spans 15 amino acids. Germline-derived CDR1 and CDR2 are SGHVS and FNYEAQ. CDR3 in DNA: TGTGCCAGCAGCCCCGGGGTCCTTGGTCCCTACGAGCAGTACTTC. Translating it yields CASSPGVLGPYEQYF.

For this clone: A junction boundary mismatches the germline segment, possibly from a read error. This chain uses TRBV7-9 with TRBJ2-7, with D maybe TRBD1 (5 bases). CDR3 size: 12 residues. Per germline, CDR1 SEHNR and CDR2 FQNEAQ (reference sequence). The CDR3 region is CSSSLSGYEQYF. For the CDR3, the DNA is TGTTCCAGCAGCTTGTCAGGGTACGAGCAGTACTTC.

J is TRBJ1-5 and V is TRBV7-8, with a possible D match to TRBD1 (6 bases). Trimming pared 5 bases from V and 8 bases from J, leaving 19 bases between. The CDR3 has 15 residues. Looked up from germline, CDR1 is SGHVS and CDR2 is FQNEAQ. CDR3 protein: CASSPSGDGMKPQHF. The CDR3 coding sequence is TGTGCCAGCAGCCCATCAGGGGACGGGATGAAGCCCCAGCATTTT.

The chain combines TRBV10-3 with TRBJ1-2; 8 bases fit TRBD1. Germline loops: CDR1 ENHRY, CDR2 SYGVKD. V lost 0 bases to trimming and J lost 6 bases; unmatched junction nucleotides: 12. The CDR3 loop spans 17 amino acids. CDR3 DNA: TGTGCCATCAGTGAGTCGAGTTTCTACGGGACAGGAGATGGCTACACCTTC. It specifies CAISESSFYGTGDGYTF.

The chain couples TRBV2 to TRBJ2-3, with unresolved D. Germline lookup yields CDR1 SNHLY and CDR2 FYNNEI. Trimming took off 5 bases at V and 2 bases at J, with 5 bases between the two ends. The CDR3 sequence is 12 residues long. DNA of the CDR3: TGTGCCAGCAGTTTACTCACAGATACGCAGTATTTT. Translated: CASSLLTDTQYF. The full variable domain, with the rest looked up from reference TRBV2 and TRBJ2-3, is EPEVTQTPSHQVTQMGQEVILRCVPISNHLYFYWYRQILGQKVEFLVSFYNNEISEKSEIFDDQFSVERPDGSNFTLKIRSTKLEDSAMYFCASSLLTDTQYFGPGTRLTVL.

This clone was detected many times. V and J are TRBV6-4 and TRBJ2-3; 12 bases map to TRBD2. The junction had 7 bases not matched to a gene; V was cut back by 5 bases and J by 7 bases. The germline V gene has CDR1 MRHNA and CDR2 SNTAGT. The length of the CDR3 is 15 residues. In nucleotides, the CDR3 is TGTGCCAGCAGTACGACTAGCGGGAGTGTTTATACGCAGTATTTT. It codes for CASSTTSGSVYTQYF.

In this sample, this clone turned up a few times. The gene calls are TRBV7-8 and TRBJ2-1, with 9 bases identical to TRBD2. With 5 bases clipped from V and 8 bases from J, the junction kept 10 bases outside the gene matches. This CDR3 is built from 15 residues. The germline CDR1 and CDR2 sequences are SGHVS and FQNEAQ. The DNA for the CDR3 is TGTGCCAGCAGCGCAGCGGGGGGTTTGATGGATGAGCAGTTCTTC. It codes for CASSAAGGLMDEQFF.

This clone appeared once. An end of the junction does not agree with germline; a read error may underlie this. The chain joins TRBV20-1 to TRBJ1-2; possibly TRBD1 for D (5 bases). This CDR3 is 11 amino acids long. Germline CDR1 reads DFQATT; CDR2 reads SNEGSKA (reference sequence). The chain's CDR3 is CSGGQYYGYPF. CDR3 in DNA: TGCAGTGGTGGACAATACTATGGCTACCCCTTC.

The V call is TRBV7-9, the J call TRBJ1-1; 9 nucleotides agree with TRBD1. This CDR3 is 18 amino acids long. Germline trimming cut 5 bases from V and 0 bases from J; bases unmatched to any gene: 13. Germline values: CDR1 SEHNR, CDR2 FQNEAQ (reference sequence). The DNA of the CDR3 is TGTGCCAGCAGCGCAGCGCCGGGACAGGGATTGGTGAACACTGAAGCTTTCTTT. Its translation is CASSAAPGQGLVNTEAFF.

The chain has TRBV29-1 and TRBJ2-7; tentatively, D is TRBD1 (5 bases). The V end lost 3 bases, the J end lost 3 bases, and 18 bases lay between the germline ends. In germline, CDR1 is SQVTM, CDR2 ANQGSEA. The CDR3 contains 15 residues. The CDR3 DNA follows: TGCAGCGTTGATAGAAATAGTGGGGCTCGCTACGAGCAGTACTTC. Translating gives CSVDRNSGARYEQYF.

The V call is TRBV5-1, the J call TRBJ2-3, with TRBD2 matching 14 bases. Germline trimming cut 4 bases from V and 4 bases from J; bases unmatched to any gene: 2. Germline V gene lookup returns CDR1 SGHRS and CDR2 YFSETQ. CDR3 size: 15 residues. CDR3: CASSEGLAGADTQYF. The CDR3 nucleotides are TGCGCCAGCAGCGAGGGACTAGCGGGAGCAGATACGCAGTATTTT.

Turning to this clone: The junction departs from germline at one end; a sequencing error may be responsible. V and J are TRBV6-4 and TRBJ1-2, with D tentatively TRBD1 (5 bases). Germline CDR1 MRHNA, CDR2 SNTAGT. This CDR3 contains 14 residues. Here the CDR3 DNA reads TGTGCCAGCAGTGCCGACGGGACTGCGGATGGCTACCCCTTC. Its protein is CASSADGTADGYPF.

The V and J genes are TRBV6-6 and TRBJ1-2; no clear D. Germline lookup yields CDR1 MNHNY and CDR2 SVGAGI (reference sequence). The CDR3 is 15 residues long. V was clipped by 0 bases and J by 6 bases, with 14 bases between them. As DNA, the CDR3 is TGTGCCAGCAGTTACTCAACCCTGCGGGTGGATGGCTACACCTTC. Protein product: CASSYSTLRVDGYTF.

This chain joins TRBV9 and TRBJ1-3; D gene unclear. Per germline, CDR1 SGDLS and CDR2 YYNGEE. The CDR3 is made up of 16 amino acids. The V end was cut by 1 base, the J end by 0 bases, with 11 bases between. CDR3 sequence reads: CASSVTVWSSGNTIYF. The CDR3 DNA is TGTGCCAGCAGCGTAACGGTCTGGAGCTCTGGAAACACCATATATTTT.

The rearrangement uses TRBV28 and TRBJ2-7, with TRBD2 matching over 11 bases. The CDR3 sequence is 15 residues long. Germline trimming cut 2 bases from V and 3 bases from J; bases unmatched to any gene: 3. The germline V gene has CDR1 MDHEN and CDR2 SYDVKM. As DNA, the CDR3 is TGTGCCAGCAGTTTAGTAGCGGGAGGGTTCTACGAGCAGTACTTC. This translates into CASSLVAGGFYEQYF.

The rearrangement joins TRBV5-6 to TRBJ2-7, with 8 bases lining up with TRBD1. The CDR3 is 18 amino acids. Germline assignment: CDR1 SGHDT and CDR2 YYEEEE. V lost 4 bases and J lost 0; bases outside the gene matches: 15. Here the CDR3 reads CASSHQDREPRSSYEQYF. In DNA form, the CDR3 reads TGTGCCAGCAGCCACCAGGACAGGGAACCAAGGAGCTCCTACGAGCAGTACTTC.

In its sample, this clone was seen once. The rearrangement uses TRBV19 and TRBJ1-6, with D possibly TRBD1 on 6 matching bases. CDR1 is LNHDA and CDR2 is SQIVND in the germline V gene (reference sequence). This CDR3 comprises 16 residues. V lost 3 bases, J lost 5 bases, and 14 bases lay in between. CDR3 coding DNA: TGTGCCAGTAGTATGAATCAGGGGAGCAATAATTCACCCCTCCACTTT. Translating it yields CASSMNQGSNNSPLHF.

The DNA of the CDR3 is TGTGCCAGGAGGGACGGGACAGGGTTACCCTACGAGCAGTACTTC. This codes for CARRDGTGLPYEQYF. The chain joins TRBV14 to TRBJ2-7, with 9 nucleotides matching TRBD1. This CDR3 spans 15 amino acids. The V segment lost 9 bases and the J segment 2 bases; nucleotides outside the gene matches: 11. Germline CDR1 is SGHDN and CDR2 is FVKESK. Full variable domain (rest looked up from reference TRBV14 and TRBJ2-7): EAGVTQFPSHSVIEKGQTVTLRCDPISGHDNLYWYRRVMGKEIKFLLHFVKESKQDESGMPNNRFLAERTGGTYSTLKVQPAELEDSGVYFCARRDGTGLPYEQYFGPGTRLTVT.

The V and J genes are TRBV6-1 and TRBJ2-7, with 14 bases matching TRBD2. The CDR3 has 14 amino acids. V lost 10 bases, J lost 4 bases, and 6 bases stayed unmatched. CDR1 is MNHNS and CDR2 is SASEGT in the germline V gene. The CDR3 is CATRLAGGPYEQYF. The CDR3 DNA reads TGTGCCACCCGACTAGCGGGAGGGCCTTACGAGCAGTACTTC.

This clone has a handful of counts. V usage is TRBV6-5 and J usage is TRBJ1-4; TRBD1 might be the D (6 bases). Trimming stripped 5 bases from V and 8 bases from J, with 6 bases between. The CDR3 is made up of 11 amino acids. The germline gives CDR1 MNHEY, CDR2 SVGAGI. The CDR3 region has the DNA TGTGCCAGCAGTACAGGGGAAAAACTGTTTTTT. Translated, it gives CASSTGEKLFF.